This is a list of T cell receptor beta chains from one sample in a study of human T cells and chemical hapten exposure. TCRdb independently ran MiXCR on the RACE reads; one entry per CDR3 protein. The sample has some 380,000 distinct CDR3 sequences, approximately 4.4% seen once. The sample here was whole blood, taken in connection with sensitization to the hapten diphenylcyclopropenone (DPC). These receptors all come from a woman aged 45 to 65 with alopecia areata. Some clones in this sample may be carry-over from other donors' samples. The CDR3 runs from the conserved cysteine through the conserved F or W. The D gene is left open where the match is weak. Size values are once, few and many counts, or a class for expanded clones, and some rows have none.

V: TRBV30; J: TRBJ2-3; D: NA; size: NA; CDR3: CAWSVQGRPTDTQYF; DNA: TGTGCCTGGAGTGTACAGGGCAGACCCACAGATACGCAGTATTTT
V: TRBV19; J: TRBJ1-2; D: NA; size: NA; CDR3: CATYYTAAYTF; DNA: TGTGCCACTTATTACACAGCGGCCTACACCTTC
V: TRBV18; J: TRBJ1-5; D: TRBD1; size: NA; CDR3: CVSSDDRGDQPQHF; DNA: TGTGTCAGCTCGGATGACAGGGGGGATCAGCCCCAGCATTTT
V: TRBV2; J: TRBJ2-3; D: TRBD2; size: few; CDR3: CASSELGLSTDTQYF; DNA: TGTGCCAGCAGTGAATTGGGACTAAGCACAGATACGCAGTATTTT
V: TRBV7-8; J: TRBJ1-5; D: NA; size: many; CDR3: CASSSGTDTSNQPQHF; DNA: TGTGCCAGCAGCTCCGGGACTGACACTAGCAATCAGCCCCAGCATTTT
V: TRBV20-1; J: TRBJ2-3; D: TRBD2; size: few; CDR3: CSAVTSGHTDTQYF; DNA: TGCAGTGCTGTGACTAGCGGGCACACAGATACGCAGTATTTT
V: TRBV12-3/TRBV12-4; J: TRBJ2-5; D: NA; size: many; CDR3: CASSDGTWETQYF; DNA: TGTGCCAGCAGTGATGGGACATGGGAGACCCAGTACTTC
V: TRBV29-1; J: TRBJ1-2; D: NA; size: few; CDR3: CSVENSGMGYTF; DNA: TGCAGCGTTGAAAACAGCGGTATGGGCTACACCTTC
V: TRBV11-2; J: TRBJ2-1; D: NA; size: few; CDR3: CASSSRGRISSYNEQFF; DNA: TGTGCCAGCAGCTCCCGAGGACGGATCAGCTCCTACAATGAGCAGTTCTTC
V: TRBV30; J: TRBJ2-3; D: NA; size: NA; CDR3: CAWDHRGGMADTQYF; DNA: TGTGCCTGGGACCACAGGGGAGGAATGGCAGATACGCAGTATTTT
V: TRBV5-1; J: TRBJ2-5; D: TRBD1; size: NA; CDR3: CASSLAPGQGETQYF; DNA: TGCGCCAGCAGCTTGGCCCCAGGACAGGGAGAGACCCAGTACTTC
V: TRBV6-6; J: TRBJ2-7; D: NA; size: many; CDR3: CAGGQGIYEQYF; DNA: TGTGCCGGGGGGCAGGGGATCTACGAGCAGTACTTC
V: TRBV18; J: TRBJ2-3; D: TRBD1; size: many; CDR3: CASSPLDRGRTDTQYF; DNA: TGTGCCAGCTCACCCCTGGACAGGGGGCGCACAGATACGCAGTATTTT
V: TRBV6-2/TRBV6-3; J: TRBJ2-1; D: NA; size: many; CDR3: CASSSIKGVRSNEQFF; DNA: TGTGCCAGCAGTTCTATAAAGGGTGTTCGATCCAATGAGCAGTTCTTC
V: TRBV28; J: TRBJ2-1; D: NA; size: many; CDR3: CASSPTGILYNEQFF; DNA: TGTGCCAGCAGCCCTACAGGGATACTCTACAATGAGCAGTTCTTC
V: TRBV12-2; J: TRBJ1-5; D: NA; size: NA; CDR3: CASRVGREQSAPAF; DNA: TGTGCAAGTCGCGTCGGGAGGGAGCAATCAGCCCCAGCATTT
V: TRBV3-1; J: TRBJ2-2; D: NA; size: few; CDR3: CASSQVSGPGELFF; DNA: TGTGCCAGCAGCCAAGTTTCCGGTCCCGGGGAGCTGTTTTTT